This T cell receptor beta chain was retrieved from a study of shared clonotypes between healthy human individuals. Broader study findings: The researchers took only blood, and tissue repertoires probably look different. An anticipated effect of sequencing depth on clonotype sharing among donors was recognized. For naive CD4 cells, roughly 5% of clonotypes were shared across several donors.

Positively selected for CCR7, the CD45RO-negative cells used as naive CD8 cells excluded terminally differentiated effector memory CD45RA+ cells. Repertoires were generated with immunoSEQ multiplex PCR, while TCRdb's copy carries only in-frame clones and drops some. The sample lists approximately 840,000 clones, around 96% seen once, with over 0.2% in the top ten. This clone was counted a single time. The antigen is undetermined. The sample was naive CD8+ T cells sorted from blood. The clonotype was recovered from a man between 25 and 39 years old in good health.

The CDR3 DNA follows: TGTGCCAGCACCGGGACAGGGGTGGGTGAGCAGTTCTTC. Amino acid sequence: CASTGTGVGEQFF. The V and J genes are TRBV7-9 and TRBJ2-1; 10 bases map to TRBD1. The CDR3 loop spans 13 amino acids. V was pared by 7 bases and J by 9 bases, with 6 bases of the junction left unmatched. The germline gives CDR1 SEHNR, CDR2 FQNEAQ (reference sequence).